The clone carrying this T cell receptor beta chain is labeled medium-sized. Each library started from around 15 ng of total RNA using the QIAseq Immune Repertoire TCR panel. TCRdb passed the reads through MiXCR, listing each CDR3 protein once. The sample lists roughly 1,100 distinct CDR3 sequences, 5% to 7% occurring once. The data were taken from a study of circulating CD8 cells and anti-PD-1 response in melanoma. Across the study: Six of 13 patients had prior targeted therapy or immunotherapy; seven did not.

The CDR3 sequence is 14 residues long. Germline CDR1 reads LNHDA; CDR2 reads SQIVND (reference sequence). V was cut by 3 bases and J by 4 bases, with 12 bases left in between. Live CD3+CD8+TCRalphabeta+ cells were sorted into four subsets by PD-1 and/or TIGIT. The clonotype originates from a human donor with melanoma. This specimen was CD8+ T cells from PBMCs, taken at baseline or after one month of anti-PD-1 therapy (not recorded which). The J gene is TRBJ1-1, the V gene TRBV19; D unresolved. CDR3 DNA sequence: TGTGCCAGTAGTATGATGGGCACGGGCACTGAAGCTTTCTTT. It codes for CASSMMGTGTEAFF.